A selection of T cell receptor beta chains follows, all from one sample in a study of cytomegalovirus exposure and HLA in healthy donors. The method was immunoSEQ multiplex PCR; TCRdb's version includes in-frame clones alone and lacks a portion of them. The sample lists more than 130,000 clones; 88% were seen once. The specimen sequenced was PBMCs. The receptors were gathered from a woman aged 18-35 years in good health and CMV-seropositive. Both conserved end residues are part of each CDR3. Each record gives: CDR3 DNA, CDR3 protein, clone size, CDR3 length, J gene, D gene, V gene. The D gene is left open where the match is weak. Rows may omit the clone size; those that give it use once, few, many or a size class.

DNA: TGTGCCAGCTGGGGGGATTTTAACTATGGCTACACCTTC
CDR3: CASWGDFNYGYTF
size: once
length: 13
J: TRBJ1-2
D: -
V: TRBV28

DNA: TGTGCCAGCAGCTTAGGGGCCGGGCAGGTGGAGGGATATACCTTC
CDR3: CASSLGAGQVEGYTF
size: -
length: 15
J: TRBJ1-2
D: -
V: TRBV7-9

DNA: TGTGCCAGTAACTTCCACACGGGAGGTGAAAAACTGTTTTTT
CDR3: CASNFHTGGEKLFF
size: -
length: 14
J: TRBJ1-4
D: -
V: TRBV19

DNA: TGCGCCAGCAGCCAAGTTTGGGCAGTTGGCCACGAGCAGTACTTC
CDR3: CASSQVWAVGHEQYF
size: -
length: 15
J: TRBJ2-7
D: -
V: TRBV4-3

DNA: TGTGCCAGTAGTAGAGACCGGGACAGGGGCCCTAATTCACCCCTCCACTTT
CDR3: CASSRDRDRGPNSPLHF
size: -
length: 17
J: TRBJ1-6
D: TRBD1
V: TRBV19

DNA: TGTGCCAGCAGCTCTAGCGGGGGGGCCCCCAACGAAGATACGCAGTATTTT
CDR3: CASSSSGGAPNEDTQYF
size: -
length: 17
J: TRBJ2-3
D: TRBD2
V: TRBV9

DNA: TGTGCCAGCAGCTTAAGCGGAAGAGAGGATACGCAGTATTTT
CDR3: CASSLSGREDTQYF
size: -
length: 14
J: TRBJ2-3
D: -
V: TRBV7-9

DNA: TGTGCCAGCAGGAAGGGAGCCGGGGAGCTGTTTTTT
CDR3: CASRKGAGELFF
size: -
length: 12
J: TRBJ2-2
D: -
V: TRBV2

DNA: TGTGCCAGTAGTCCGCAGGGGGCGCTGGCTTTCTTT
CDR3: CASSPQGALAFF
size: -
length: 12
J: TRBJ1-1
D: TRBD1
V: TRBV19

DNA: TGTGCCAGCAGTTACTTAGGGGGCGCCGGACAAGAGACCCAGTACTTC
CDR3: CASSYLGGAGQETQYF
size: -
length: 16
J: TRBJ2-5
D: TRBD1
V: TRBV6-5

DNA: TGTGCCTCCGGACTAGCGCCTTCCTACAATGAGCAGTTCTTC
CDR3: CASGLAPSYNEQFF
size: -
length: 14
J: TRBJ2-1
D: TRBD2
V: TRBV9

DNA: TGCGCCAGCAGCTTGGCGGCAGGCGATGACGAGCAGTACTTC
CDR3: CASSLAAGDDEQYF
size: -
length: 14
J: TRBJ2-7
D: -
V: TRBV5-1

DNA: TGTGCCAGCAGCGCCCGACAGGGATCGGGCACTGAAGCTTTCTTT
CDR3: CASSARQGSGTEAFF
size: -
length: 15
J: TRBJ1-1
D: TRBD1
V: TRBV9

DNA: TGTGCCAGTAGTCCCCAGCCCGGATTGAGGACTGAAGCTTTCTTT
CDR3: CASSPQPGLRTEAFF
size: -
length: 15
J: TRBJ1-1
D: -
V: TRBV19

DNA: TGCAGCGTTGAAGAGTTAGCGGGAGGGTACAATGAGCAGTTCTTC
CDR3: CSVEELAGGYNEQFF
size: -
length: 15
J: TRBJ2-1
D: TRBD2
V: TRBV29-1

DNA: TGTGCCAGCAGTGACAGGGCTTGGGGGGAGCTGTTTTTT
CDR3: CASSDRAWGELFF
size: -
length: 13
J: TRBJ2-2
D: -
V: TRBV2

DNA: TGTGCCAGCAGCTTCACAGGGAACACTGAAGCTTTCTTT
CDR3: CASSFTGNTEAFF
size: -
length: 13
J: TRBJ1-1
D: -
V: TRBV7-9

DNA: TGTGCCAGCAGCGTAGCACCGGGAGAAGGCTACGAGCAGTACTTC
CDR3: CASSVAPGEGYEQYF
size: once
length: 15
J: TRBJ2-7
D: -
V: TRBV9

DNA: TGCGCCAGCAGCTTGTTGGTCTACGAAACAGATACGCAGTATTTT
CDR3: CASSLLVYETDTQYF
size: -
length: 15
J: TRBJ2-3
D: -
V: TRBV5-1

DNA: TGCGCCAGCAGCTTGGATCCGGGAAACACCATATATTTT
CDR3: CASSLDPGNTIYF
size: -
length: 13
J: TRBJ1-3
D: -
V: TRBV5-1

DNA: TGCGCCAGCAGTGAGAGGGTCGGAAGGGAGAGTGGGTTAGTCTACGAGCAGTACTTC
CDR3: CASSERVGRESGLVYEQYF
size: -
length: 19
J: TRBJ2-7
D: -
V: TRBV10-2

DNA: TGCGCCAGCAGCCCGAGGAGGGAGGGAACTGAAGCTTTCTTT
CDR3: CASSPRREGTEAFF
size: -
length: 14
J: TRBJ1-1
D: -
V: TRBV4-3

DNA: TGTGCCAGCTCACCACCGGGACTTCAGGACCAGTACTTC
CDR3: CASSPPGLQDQYF
size: -
length: 13
J: TRBJ2-7
D: -
V: TRBV18

DNA: TGTGCCAGCAGTCTTCACCCCGGGACAGGGGGGAGCGGCTACACCTTC
CDR3: CASSLHPGTGGSGYTF
size: -
length: 16
J: TRBJ1-2
D: TRBD1
V: TRBV2

DNA: TGTGCCAGCAGCGTAGTCACTAGCGGGTTAGATACGCAGTATTTT
CDR3: CASSVVTSGLDTQYF
size: -
length: 15
J: TRBJ2-3
D: TRBD2
V: TRBV9

DNA: TGTGCCAGCAGTTTAGCGGGAGCAGGTTCACCCCTCCACTTT
CDR3: CASSLAGAGSPLHF
size: -
length: 14
J: TRBJ1-6
D: -
V: TRBV28

DNA: TGTGCCAGCTCACCCCCTTCACCGGGACAGGGGACGGATGAGCAGTTCTTC
CDR3: CASSPPSPGQGTDEQFF
size: -
length: 17
J: TRBJ2-1
D: TRBD1
V: TRBV18

DNA: TGTGCCAGCAGCCCAACGGGGGTGGCTTCACCCCTCCACTTT
CDR3: CASSPTGVASPLHF
size: -
length: 14
J: TRBJ1-6
D: -
V: TRBV7-9

DNA: TGTGCCAGCAGTTTTGGGAGAGGCGAGCAGTACTTC
CDR3: CASSFGRGEQYF
size: -
length: 12
J: TRBJ2-7
D: -
V: TRBV6-6

DNA: TGTGCCAGCAGCTTAGTCCCTTATGGCTACACCTTC
CDR3: CASSLVPYGYTF
size: -
length: 12
J: TRBJ1-2
D: -
V: TRBV7-9

DNA: TGTGCCAGCAGCCTTAGCGGGAGGGACAATGAGCAGTTCTTC
CDR3: CASSLSGRDNEQFF
size: -
length: 14
J: TRBJ2-1
D: TRBD2
V: TRBV7-3

DNA: TGTGCCAGCAGTGGGGGACAGTTCAATCAGCCCCAGCATTTT
CDR3: CASSGGQFNQPQHF
size: -
length: 14
J: TRBJ1-5
D: TRBD1
V: TRBV2

DNA: TGTGCCAGCTTCAGGGGGACTGAAGCTTTCTTT
CDR3: CASFRGTEAFF
size: -
length: 11
J: TRBJ1-1
D: TRBD1
V: TRBV6-5

DNA: TGTGCCAGCAGTGAGGCCGCTTGGTGCCACTTC
CDR3: CASSEAAWCHF
size: once
length: 11
J: TRBJ2-7
D: -
V: TRBV2

DNA: TGTGCCAGCAGCAGTCGATGGGGCGGAGTTATCATGAACACTGAAGCTTTCTTT
CDR3: CASSSRWGGVIMNTEAFF
size: -
length: 18
J: TRBJ1-1
D: -
V: TRBV7-9